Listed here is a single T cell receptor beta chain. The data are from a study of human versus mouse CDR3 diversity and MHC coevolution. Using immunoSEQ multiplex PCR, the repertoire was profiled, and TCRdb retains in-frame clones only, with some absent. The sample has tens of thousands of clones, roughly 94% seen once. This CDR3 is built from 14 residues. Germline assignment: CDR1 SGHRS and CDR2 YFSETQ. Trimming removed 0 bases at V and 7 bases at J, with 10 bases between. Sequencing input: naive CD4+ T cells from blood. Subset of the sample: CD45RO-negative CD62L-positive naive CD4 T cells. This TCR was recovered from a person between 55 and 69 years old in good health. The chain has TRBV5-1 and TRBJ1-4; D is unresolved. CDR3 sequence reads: CASSLDSRGEKLFF. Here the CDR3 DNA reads TGCGCCAGCAGCTTGGACAGTCGGGGTGAAAAACTGTTTTTT.